These 25 T cell receptor beta chains originate from one sample sequenced in a study of T cell repertoires in cytomegalovirus infection. One entry per CDR3 protein results from TCRdb running MiXCR on the reads. Found here are roughly 500,000 distinct CDR3 sequences, 16% of them singletons; the top ten hold around 25%. The material sequenced was CD8+ T cells from PBMCs. The receptors stem from a human donor in good health (CMV status not recorded). Some clones in this sample may be carry-over from other donors' samples.

This clonotype appeared many times. The chain couples TRBV7-9 to TRBJ2-5; D call uncertain. The CDR3 is made up of 15 amino acids. V was shortened by 5 bases and J by 5 bases, with 18 bases between the two germline ends. CDR1 and CDR2 (germline): SEHNR, FQNEAQ (reference sequence). Here the CDR3 reads CASSPLRSGRETQYF. CDR3 nucleotide sequence: TGTGCCAGCAGCCCGCTTCGTTCGGGCAGGGAGACCCAGTACTTC. The full variable domain, in which reference TRBV7-9 and TRBJ2-5 provide the parts outside the CDR3, is DTGVSQNPRHKITKRGQNVTFRCDPISEHNRLYWYRQTLGQGPEFLTYFQNEAQLEKSRLLSDRFSAERPKGSFSTLEIQRTEQGDSAMYLCASSPLRSGRETQYFGPGTRLLVL.

The J gene is TRBJ1-1, the V gene TRBV6-5; a possible D gene is TRBD1 (6 bases). Germline V CDR1 and CDR2: MNHEY, SVGAGI. The V end lost 5 bases, the J end lost 6 bases, and 13 bases lay between the germline ends. There are 13 residues in the CDR3. The CDR3 loop is CASSQGMRAEAFF. The CDR3 region has the DNA TGTGCCAGCAGTCAGGGGATGAGAGCTGAAGCTTTCTTT.

The chain is built from TRBV4-1 and TRBJ2-1, with a weak D call TRBD1 (5 bases). With 2 bases removed from V and 2 bases from J, the gap between germline ends came to 13 bases. CDR3 length: 16 residues. The V gene's germline CDR1 is MGHRA and CDR2 YSYEKL. CDR3 coding DNA: TGCGCCAGCAGCCAACCCAGGACAAGCCCCTACAATGAGCAGTTCTTC. Translated: CASSQPRTSPYNEQFF.

This clonotype was seen ten or more times. V is TRBV6-1 and J is TRBJ2-4; 10 bases map to TRBD1. The CDR3 consists of 16 residues. The V segment lost 1 base and the J segment 6 bases; nucleotides outside the gene matches: 6. The V gene's germline CDR1 is MNHNS and CDR2 SASEGT. Written as DNA, the CDR3 is TGTGCCAGCAGTGAAGGGGTAGGACAGGGGGGAAACATTCAGTACTTC. It encodes CASSEGVGQGGNIQYF.

This clonotype was observed a few times. V gene TRBV28 combines with J gene TRBJ2-2; D uncertain. This CDR3 is built from 11 residues. Per germline, CDR1 MDHEN and CDR2 SYDVKM. V gave up 8 bases and J gave up 5 bases, with 6 bases separating them. The CDR3 DNA reads TGTGCCAGCCGCCTTACCGGGGAGCTGTTTTTT. Protein: CASRLTGELFF.

This clonotype appeared once. A much larger clone differs by one base, so this may be a read error. This sequence joins TRBV7-4 and TRBJ2-7; D not certain. From germline, CDR1 is SGHVT and CDR2 SQSDAQ. The CDR3 covers 15 residues. The CDR3 nucleotides read TGTGCCAGCAGCTTAGTATTGGGTAATCGAGCCGAGCAGTGCTTC. Translated: CASSLVLGNRAEQCF.

This clonotype was observed at least ten times. The V call is TRBV7-9, the J call TRBJ1-3; TRBD1 matches 8 bases. J gave up 0 bases and V 5 bases, and 3 bases lay outside the gene matches. This CDR3 spans 15 amino acids. Germline assignment: CDR1 SEHNR and CDR2 FQNEAQ (reference sequence). The CDR3 sequence: CASSADRGSGNTIYF. In DNA, the CDR3 is TGTGCCAGCAGCGCAGACAGGGGCTCTGGAAACACCATATATTTT.

The V gene is TRBV18, the J gene TRBJ2-1; 7 positions agree with TRBD2. Germline CDR1 reads KGHSH; CDR2 reads LQKENI. The CDR3 spans 14 residues. Unmatched junction bases numbered 4, after V lost 8 bases and J lost 0 bases. The CDR3 nucleotides are TGTGCCAGCCTCCGGGGGGACTCCTACAATGAGCAGTTCTTC. Amino acid sequence: CASLRGDSYNEQFF.

This clonotype was counted at least ten times. The V gene is TRBV7-9, the J gene TRBJ2-7; a weak D match, TRBD2 (5 bases). The length of the CDR3 is 14 residues. Per the germline V gene, CDR1 is SEHNR and CDR2 is FQNEAQ (reference sequence). The V gene lost 5 bases and the J gene lost 4 bases, with 15 bases spanning the gap. This CDR3 is CASSRGGRSYEQYF. The CDR3 DNA follows: TGTGCCAGCAGCCGGGGTGGCAGGTCGTACGAGCAGTACTTC.

This clonotype has only a few counts. The V and J genes are TRBV7-9 and TRBJ2-3, with 7 bases fitting TRBD1. Germline CDR1 and CDR2: SEHNR and FQNEAQ (reference sequence). The CDR3 is 15 residues long. The V and J ends lost 5 bases and 0 bases, in that order; junction bases with no gene match: 5. The CDR3 DNA reads TGTGCCAGCAGCGACAGGGACCTAAGCACAGATACGCAGTATTTT. The encoded protein is CASSDRDLSTDTQYF.

This chain joins TRBV7-6 and TRBJ1-5; a possible D gene is TRBD1 (6 bases). CDR1 and CDR2 (germline): SGHVS, FNYEAQ. V was cut by 4 bases and J by 0 bases, with 22 bases left in between. The CDR3 loop spans 19 amino acids. Written as DNA, the CDR3 is TGTGCCAGCAGCTATGTTGGACGTGACAGGATCTATAGCAATCAGCCCCAGCATTTT. This sequence encodes CASSYVGRDRIYSNQPQHF.

With regard to this clonotype: This clone may be a read error of a much larger clone one base away. The V and J genes are TRBV7-3 and TRBJ1-3, with D uncertain. Germline V gene sequence: CDR1 SGHTA, CDR2 FQGTGA. The CDR3 length is 18 residues. DNA for the CDR3: TGTGCCAGCAGCTTAGGCGGTGCCCGGAGAGACTCTGGAAACACCTTATATTTT. Translation: CASSLGGARRDSGNTLYF.

This clonotype came up a few times. This chain links TRBV29-1 with TRBJ1-3; TRBD1 is a possible D gene (6 bases). V dropped 2 bases and J dropped 3 bases, with 29 bases sitting between them. CDR1 and CDR2 (germline): SQVTM, ANQGSEA. CDR3 length: 20 residues. CDR3 in amino acids: CSVEPNGRGDRLGYGNTIYF. The CDR3 DNA reads TGCAGCGTTGAACCCAACGGCAGGGGAGACAGGCTAGGGTATGGAAACACCATATATTTT.

About this clonotype: Sequence at one end of the junction differs from germline and may be a read error. The V gene is TRBV4-1, the J gene TRBJ1-2; D is undetermined. Germline V gene sequence: CDR1 MGHRA, CDR2 YSYEKL. There are 13 residues in the CDR3. Here the CDR3 reads CASSQVNLYGYNF. The CDR3 DNA reads TGCGCCAGCAGCCAAGTGAACCTCTATGGCTACAACTTC.

The genes are TRBV19 and TRBJ1-5; 10 nucleotides line up with TRBD1. In germline, CDR1 is LNHDA, CDR2 SQIVND (reference sequence). The CDR3 totals 15 residues. V was pared by 2 bases and J by 6 bases, with 4 bases of the junction left unmatched. CDR3 amino acids: CASSIRTGGRQPQHF. The CDR3 bases are TGTGCCAGTAGTATAAGGACAGGGGGTCGTCAGCCCCAGCATTTT.

This clonotype has only a few counts. The chain combines TRBV12-3 or TRBV12-4 with TRBJ2-5; 10 nucleotides line up with TRBD2. The CDR3 length is 14 residues. Germline trimming cut 0 bases from V and 6 bases from J; bases unmatched to any gene: 1. CDR3 bases: TGTGCCAGCAGTTTAGCTAGCGGGGGGAAGACCCAGTACTTC. Translation gives CASSLASGGKTQYF.

This clonotype was seen repeatedly, ten times or more. V gene TRBV2 combines with J gene TRBJ2-1, with a possible D match to TRBD1 (6 bases). The ends were cut back, 6 bases at V and 4 bases at J, with 16 bases in the middle. The CDR3 extends over 15 amino acids. Germline V gene lookup returns CDR1 SNHLY and CDR2 FYNNEI. The chain's CDR3 is CASREQGSLYNEQFF. The CDR3 DNA follows: TGTGCCAGCAGAGAACAGGGAAGTTTATACAATGAGCAGTTCTTC.

This clonotype was recorded many times. This chain joins TRBV7-8 and TRBJ1-5; D may be TRBD1 (6 bases). CDR1 is SGHVS and CDR2 is FQNEAQ in the germline V gene. The V gene lost 2 bases and the J gene lost 7 bases, with 15 bases spanning the gap. The CDR3 is 15 amino acids. CDR3 amino acids: CASSLYQGLHQPQHF. In nucleotides, the CDR3 is TGTGCCAGCAGCTTATACCAGGGGTTACACCAGCCCCAGCATTTT.

This clonotype was found many times. V and J are TRBV7-6 and TRBJ2-1; 9 bases are shared with TRBD1. Per germline, CDR1 SGHVS and CDR2 FNYEAQ. This CDR3 comprises 17 residues. V was clipped by 5 bases and J by 0 bases; unmatched bases: 8. CDR3 loop: CASSPRTGASSYNEQFF. As DNA, the CDR3 is TGTGCCAGCAGCCCAAGGACAGGGGCGAGCTCCTACAATGAGCAGTTCTTC.

This clonotype was seen a few times. The genes are TRBV6-1 and TRBJ2-7, with D maybe TRBD2 (7 bases). The V gene's germline CDR1 is MNHNS and CDR2 SASEGT. The V end was cut by 6 bases, the J end by 5 bases, with 11 bases between. The CDR3 is made up of 12 amino acids. The CDR3 DNA is TGTGCCAGCAGGCCGGGGGGCCACGAGCAGTACTTC. Translating gives CASRPGGHEQYF.

This clonotype was counted many times. Here the CDR3 reads CASSSTLAGAHSDLDEQFF. As DNA, the CDR3 is TGTGCCAGCAGCTCGACACTAGCGGGGGCCCACTCAGACCTTGATGAGCAGTTCTTC. The rearrangement joins TRBV7-6 to TRBJ2-1, with 11 bases fitting TRBD2. This CDR3 has 19 residues. V lost 4 bases and J lost 8; bases outside the gene matches: 19. CDR1 is SGHVS, CDR2 FNYEAQ, per germline.

This clonotype has just a few counts. The chain recombines TRBV10-3 with TRBJ1-5; 7 nucleotides line up with TRBD1. CDR3 length: 13 amino acids. Germline values: CDR1 ENHRY, CDR2 SYGVKD. V shed 8 bases, J shed 2 bases, and the junction held 3 bases outside the gene matches. The CDR3 DNA reads as TGTGCCATCTCCGACAGGGGCAATCAGCCCCAGCATTTT. Translated: CAISDRGNQPQHF.

This clonotype appeared many times. The rearrangement links TRBV7-9 to TRBJ1-1; no firm D call. The CDR3 has 12 amino acids. Germline V gene lookup returns CDR1 SEHNR and CDR2 FQNEAQ (reference sequence). V lost 3 bases, J lost 11 bases, and 13 bases lay in between. In nucleotides, the CDR3 is TGTGCCAGCAGCTTTTCAGCCCGAGATGCTTTCTTT. Encoded protein: CASSFSARDAFF.

This clonotype has a count of ten or more. The CDR3 region is CASSHDQNTGELFF. In nucleotides, the CDR3 is TGTGCCAGCAGCCATGACCAAAACACCGGGGAGCTGTTTTTT. The gene calls are TRBV7-6 and TRBJ2-2; D remains unclear. Trimming removed 5 bases from V and 2 bases from J, with 9 bases in between. Germline V gives CDR1 SGHVS, CDR2 FNYEAQ. The CDR3 is 14 amino acids.

There are many counts of this clonotype. The chain employs TRBV28 and TRBJ2-1; 11 bases line up with TRBD2. CDR3 length: 17 residues. Germline CDR1 and CDR2: MDHEN and SYDVKM. V lost 8 bases, J lost 2 bases, and 11 bases stayed unmatched. The DNA for the CDR3 is TGTGCCAGCGCAACTAGCGGGAGACGGGTGGCCTACAATGAGCAGTTCTTC. Its translation: CASATSGRRVAYNEQFF.